Listed below are T cell receptor beta chains from one sample, sequenced in a study of cytomegalovirus exposure and HLA in healthy donors. TCRdb's table, derived via immunoSEQ multiplex PCR, lists solely in-frame clones and lacks some. The repertoire has around 220,000 clones, roughly 88% of them found once; the top ten carry 2.9%. Sequencing was carried out using PBMCs. Receptor source: a woman younger than 35 in good health and CMV-seronegative. Each CDR3 is given with its conserved first and last residue. The D gene is left open where the match is weak. Expanded clones get a size class; other rows say once, few or many, or leave the size out.

NA	TRBV2	TRBJ1-1	NA	TGTGCCAGCAGTGAAGTCGGAACCCCGAGGTACACTGAAGCTTTCTTT	CASSEVGTPRYTEAFF
TRBD1	TRBV28	TRBJ1-2	once	TGTGCCAGCAGTTCGGGACAGGCAGGGGGCTATGGCTACACCTTC	CASSSGQAGGYGYTF
NA	TRBV7-2	TRBJ2-5	NA	TGTGCCAGCAGCTTACGTTCCTTGCGGGGCTTAACGGAGACCCAGTACTTC	CASSLRSLRGLTETQYF
NA	TRBV27	TRBJ1-2	NA	TGTGCCAGCAGTTTAAGGGGGTCCTTCTATGGCTACACCTTC	CASSLRGSFYGYTF
NA	TRBV7-9	TRBJ1-2	few	TGTGCCAGCAGCTTAGAGAGGGGGTACCACTTC	CASSLERGYHF
TRBD2	TRBV7-2	TRBJ2-7	NA	TGTGCCAGCAGCTTCCGACGGACTAGCGGGAACGAGCAGTACTTC	CASSFRRTSGNEQYF
TRBD1	TRBV5-4	TRBJ1-2	NA	TGTGCCAGCAGCTTGGGGGGACAGGGGGCATATGGCTACACCTTC	CASSLGGQGAYGYTF
TRBD2	TRBV11-3	TRBJ2-1	NA	TGTGCCAGCAGCCTCCGAGGGACTAGCGGGAGTGGGGATGAGCAGTTCTTC	CASSLRGTSGSGDEQFF
TRBD1	TRBV27	TRBJ2-1	NA	TGTGCCAGCAGCCCTTTTGGACAGGTCAATGAGCAGTTCTTC	CASSPFGQVNEQFF
TRBD1	TRBV19	TRBJ1-1	NA	TGTGCCAGTAGTCAGGGGGCTTTGCCTGAAGCTTTCTTT	CASSQGALPEAFF
TRBD2	TRBV27	TRBJ2-3	NA	TGTGCCAGCAGTCTCGTACTCGGGGGGTTCACAGATACGCAGTATTTT	CASSLVLGGFTDTQYF
TRBD1	TRBV27	TRBJ2-6	NA	TGTGCCAGCAGTTTATCTCGAACAGGGGGCGCCTGGTCTGGGGCCAACGTCCTGACTTTC	CASSLSRTGGAWSGANVLTF
NA	TRBV10-3	TRBJ2-7	NA	TGTGCCATCGGGAACCCCGTATTGAGGGAGGACTCCTACGAGCAGTACTTC	CAIGNPVLREDSYEQYF
NA	TRBV7-2	TRBJ2-1	NA	TGTGCCAGCAGCTTAGTACTAAACGCCTACAATGAGCAGTTCTTC	CASSLVLNAYNEQFF
TRBD2	TRBV28	TRBJ2-1	NA	TGTGCCAGCAGTCTCCTAGCGGGAGAGTTTGCTTGGAATGAGCAGTTCTTC	CASSLLAGEFAWNEQFF
NA	TRBV11-3	TRBJ2-2	NA	TGTGCCAGCAGCCCGAGCGGTTGGCAGATGAACACCGGGGAGCTGTTTTTT	CASSPSGWQMNTGELFF
TRBD1	TRBV28	TRBJ2-6	NA	TGTGCCAGCAGTTCGGGACAGGTCCCTGGGGCCAACGTCCTGACTTTC	CASSSGQVPGANVLTF
TRBD1	TRBV28	TRBJ2-3	NA	TGTGCCAGCAGGACAGGGGGGGTTACAGATACGCAGTATTTT	CASRTGGVTDTQYF
NA	TRBV21-1	TRBJ2-7	NA	TGTGCCAGCCCCGACTTGACAGGAGGCTACGAGCAGTACTTC	CASPDLTGGYEQYF
TRBD2	TRBV28	TRBJ2-7	NA	TGTGCCAGCAGTGAAAGGACTAGCCCCTACGAGCAGTACTTC	CASSERTSPYEQYF
NA	TRBV11-1	TRBJ2-1	NA	TGTGCCAGCAGCTTGGCGCTCGGGGCGGGATTTTCGGGCGAGCAGTTCTTC	CASSLALGAGFSGEQFF
NA	TRBV13	TRBJ2-7	few	TGTGCCAGCAGCGCAGGTTACGAGCAGTACTTC	CASSAGYEQYF
NA	TRBV29-1	TRBJ2-1	NA	TGCAGCGCAAACGGACAGTTGTCCTACAATGAGCAGTTCTTC	CSANGQLSYNEQFF
NA	TRBV2	TRBJ1-2	NA	TGTGCCAGCAGTGATAAGGGAGCTAACTATGGCTACACCTTC	CASSDKGANYGYTF
TRBD2	TRBV4-3	TRBJ2-1	NA	TGCGCCAGCAGCCAAACCCTAGCGGGAGGCCAACCTTACAATGAGCAGTTCTTC	CASSQTLAGGQPYNEQFF
TRBD1	TRBV6-1	TRBJ2-3	NA	TGTGCCAGCAGTGAAGCAACAGGGGGAGCAGATACGCAGTATTTT	CASSEATGGADTQYF
NA	TRBV5-1	TRBJ1-1	NA	TGCGCCAGCAGCTTGGGAGCGGGAGAAGCTTTCTTT	CASSLGAGEAFF
NA	TRBV11-3	TRBJ1-5	NA	TGTGCCAGCAGCTTCTACCGGGACACCTATCAGCCCCAGCATTTT	CASSFYRDTYQPQHF
TRBD2	TRBV15	TRBJ2-7	NA	TGTGCCACCAGCAGAGATAAGCTAGCGGGAGGGCTTACGTCCTACGAGCAGTACTTC	CATSRDKLAGGLTSYEQYF
NA	TRBV9	TRBJ1-5	NA	TGTGCCAGCAGCGTAGGGGGCCGACCAGATCAGCCCCAGCATTTT	CASSVGGRPDQPQHF
NA	TRBV5-1	TRBJ2-1	NA	TGCGCCAGCAGCTTGGTAGCTAGCGCGAATGAGCAGTTCTTC	CASSLVASANEQFF
NA	TRBV5-4	TRBJ2-2	NA	TGTGCCAGTAGGGGGAACACCGGGGAGCTGTTTTTT	CASRGNTGELFF
NA	TRBV4-3	TRBJ1-1	NA	TGCGCCAGCAGCCAAGATCGGGGGACGCTGAGTGTTGAAGCTTTCTTT	CASSQDRGTLSVEAFF
NA	TRBV11-3	TRBJ2-7	NA	TGTGCCAGCAGCCCTTCAGGGGCCTACGAGCAGTACTTC	CASSPSGAYEQYF
TRBD1	TRBV15	TRBJ1-2	NA	TGTGCCACCAGCAGAGACGCCGGGACAGGGGGGGATGGCTACACCTTC	CATSRDAGTGGDGYTF
TRBD1	TRBV28	TRBJ1-1	NA	TGTGCCAGCAGTTTAACTCAGGGGGGACCCACTGAAGCTTTCTTT	CASSLTQGGPTEAFF
NA	TRBV4-1	TRBJ2-7	NA	TGCGCCAGCAGCCAAGATTTAAAGACCGGACAGCACTACGAGCAGTACTTC	CASSQDLKTGQHYEQYF
NA	TRBV27	TRBJ1-1	NA	TGTGCCAGCAGTTTAGGGGGCGGGGGGAACTCGCCCACTGAAGCTTTCTTT	CASSLGGGGNSPTEAFF
TRBD2	TRBV28	TRBJ2-3	NA	TGTGCCAGCACGCAACTAGCGGGAGCCCCAGATACGCAGTATTTT	CASTQLAGAPDTQYF
TRBD1	TRBV29-1	TRBJ2-7	NA	TGCAGCGTCGTCCACAGGGGGTCCTACGAGCAGTACTTC	CSVVHRGSYEQYF
NA	TRBV29-1	TRBJ2-3	NA	TGCAGCGTTGAAGGGCAGGGGAATACAGATACGCAGTATTTT	CSVEGQGNTDTQYF
TRBD1	TRBV30	TRBJ1-1	NA	TGTGCCTGGCGCAGGGGGCAAAGGACTGAAGCTTTCTTT	CAWRRGQRTEAFF
NA	TRBV7-9	TRBJ2-5	NA	TGTGCCAGCAGCTATACAGGGACGGCGCAAGAGACCCAGTACTTC	CASSYTGTAQETQYF
TRBD2	TRBV4-1	TRBJ2-5	NA	TGCGCCAGCAGCCTCACCGGGATAGCGGGAAACCAAGAGACCCAGTACTTC	CASSLTGIAGNQETQYF
TRBD1	TRBV5-6	TRBJ1-1	once	TGTGCCAGCAGGGGACAGGGCACCACTGAAGCTTTCTTT	CASRGQGTTEAFF
TRBD2	TRBV27	TRBJ2-1	NA	TGTGCCAGCAGTTTTGTACTAGCGAGTTACAATGAGCAGTTCTTC	CASSFVLASYNEQFF
NA	TRBV4-3	TRBJ2-7	NA	TGCGCCAGCAGCCCCGCTAGCGTTTCCCACGAGCAGTACTTC	CASSPASVSHEQYF
NA	TRBV25-1	TRBJ1-1	few	TGTGCCAGCAGTTACGGGGGGGACACTGAAGCTTTCTTT	CASSYGGDTEAFF
NA	TRBV28	TRBJ1-1	once	TGTGCCAGCCGAACGACTAACAGTAACACTGAAGCTTTCTTT	CASRTTNSNTEAFF